The rows below give T cell receptor beta chains drawn from one sample of a study of T cell responses to AZD1222 COVID-19 vaccine. The table came from immunoSEQ multiplex PCR; TCRdb's copy has only in-frame clones and leaves some out. The repertoire holds about 48,000 clones, around 86% seen once, with roughly 6.4% in the top ten. Sequencing was performed on peripheral blood, taken 28 days after the second AZD1222 dose. These TCRs come from an adult who received the AZD1222 COVID-19 vaccine. Both conserved end residues are part of each CDR3. Each record gives: clone size, V gene, D gene, J gene, CDR3 protein, CDR3 DNA. A D gene is named only where the DNA matches it firmly. Size values are once, few and many counts, or a class for expanded clones, and some rows have none.

.	TRBV3-1/TRBV3-2	.	TRBJ2-7	CASSQDTGVSYEQYF	TGTGCCAGCAGCCAAGATACTGGGGTTTCCTACGAGCAGTACTTC
.	TRBV11-1	TRBD2	TRBJ2-7	CASSLAPSTSGISYEQYF	TGTGCCAGCAGCTTAGCCCCTTCGACTAGCGGGATATCCTACGAGCAGTACTTC
.	TRBV25-1	TRBD1	TRBJ1-6	CASKRTGEGSPLHF	TGTGCCAGCAAGAGGACAGGGGAGGGCTCACCCCTCCACTTT
.	TRBV6-2/TRBV6-3	TRBD2	TRBJ2-3	CASSYHLADYTDTQYF	TGTGCCAGCAGTTACCACCTAGCGGACTACACAGATACGCAGTATTTT
.	TRBV18	TRBD1	TRBJ1-1	CASSPDRDEAFF	TGTGCCAGCTCACCGGACAGGGACGAAGCTTTCTTT
.	TRBV12-3/TRBV12-4	.	TRBJ2-1	CASSLDSYSLFF	TGTGCCAGCAGTTTAGACTCTTATAGTCTGTTCTTC
.	TRBV6-5	.	TRBJ2-7	CASRGHNSYEQYF	TGTGCCAGCAGGGGACATAACTCCTACGAGCAGTACTTC
.	TRBV7-9	.	TRBJ2-3	CASSSSSALRDTQYF	TGTGCCAGCAGCTCCTCTAGCGCTCTAAGGGATACGCAGTATTTT
.	TRBV12-3/TRBV12-4	.	TRBJ1-1	CASHWGANTEAFF	TGTGCCAGCCACTGGGGGGCGAACACTGAAGCTTTCTTT
.	TRBV7-6	TRBD2	TRBJ2-7	CASSQSLAELYEQYF	TGTGCCAGCAGCCAATCCCTAGCGGAGCTCTACGAGCAGTACTTC
.	TRBV9	.	TRBJ1-2	CASSVGGNYGYTF	TGTGCCAGCAGCGTAGGGGGTAACTATGGCTACACCTTC
.	TRBV18	TRBD1	TRBJ2-7	CASSPTGYEQYF	TGTGCCAGCTCACCGACAGGGTACGAGCAGTACTTC
.	TRBV19	TRBD2	TRBJ2-1	CASSIVAGAFNEQFF	TGTGCCAGTAGTATAGTTGCGGGAGCTTTCAATGAGCAGTTCTTC
once	TRBV19	TRBD1	TRBJ1-5	CASTDTGDRGQPQHF	TGTGCCAGTACCGACACCGGGGACAGGGGTCAGCCCCAGCATTTT
.	TRBV20-1	TRBD2	TRBJ2-3	CSASSREGPVTQYF	TGCAGTGCTAGTTCGCGGGAGGGCCCTGTTACGCAGTATTTT
.	TRBV4-2	.	TRBJ2-3	CASSQAAAPRSDTQYF	TGTGCCAGCAGCCAAGCGGCCGCCCCAAGGTCAGATACGCAGTATTTT
.	TRBV6-5	.	TRBJ1-3	CASRLDPSGNTIYF	TGTGCCAGCAGACTCGACCCCTCTGGAAACACCATATATTTT
.	TRBV30	TRBD1	TRBJ1-1	CAWSVGDRGTEAFF	TGTGCCTGGAGTGTTGGTGACAGGGGGACTGAAGCTTTCTTT
.	TRBV2	TRBD1	TRBJ2-3	CASRTGTGGVDTQYF	TGTGCCAGCAGGACCGGGACAGGGGGCGTCGATACGCAGTATTTT
.	TRBV29-1	TRBD1	TRBJ2-7	CSVAPGQGVGEQYF	TGCAGCGTGGCTCCGGGACAGGGGGTGGGGGAGCAGTACTTC
once	TRBV2	TRBD2	TRBJ2-1	CASSGTSVYNEQFF	TGTGCCAGCAGTGGGACTAGCGTCTACAATGAGCAGTTCTTC
once	TRBV28	.	TRBJ2-7	CASNLDRPPYEQYF	TGTGCCAGCAACCTTGACAGGCCCCCCTACGAGCAGTACTTC
.	TRBV28	TRBD1	TRBJ1-5	CASSQGTGGHQPQHF	TGTGCCAGCAGCCAAGGGACAGGGGGGCATCAGCCCCAGCATTTT
.	TRBV7-6	.	TRBJ1-3	CASSLGPSSGNTIYF	TGTGCCAGCAGCTTAGGGCCCAGCTCTGGAAACACCATATATTTT
.	TRBV19	.	TRBJ1-3	CASSIALRLGSGNTIYF	TGTGCCAGTAGTATAGCTTTAAGACTCGGCTCTGGAAACACCATATATTTT
.	TRBV19	TRBD2	TRBJ2-1	CASSIRLAGPYNEQFF	TGTGCCAGTAGTATAAGGCTAGCGGGCCCCTACAATGAGCAGTTCTTC
few	TRBV29-1	TRBD1	TRBJ1-4	CSASRTGSEKLFF	TGCAGCGCCTCGAGGACAGGGTCCGAAAAACTGTTTTTT
once	TRBV10-1	TRBD2	TRBJ2-7	CASSPTLSGSVYEQYF	TGCGCCAGCAGCCCCACCCTCAGCGGGAGTGTTTACGAGCAGTACTTC
.	TRBV7-6	.	TRBJ1-5	CASSLEPGGNQPQHF	TGTGCCAGCAGCTTAGAGCCAGGGGGCAATCAGCCCCAGCATTTT
.	TRBV7-2	TRBD2	TRBJ2-7	CASSAGPGLTSYEQYF	TGTGCCAGCAGCGCTGGCCCGGGACTAACTTCCTACGAGCAGTACTTC
once	TRBV14	TRBD1	TRBJ1-2	CASSRTGDYGYTF	TGTGCCAGCAGCCGTACAGGGGACTATGGCTACACCTTC
.	TRBV2	TRBD2	TRBJ2-7	CASSDSGTTYEQYF	TGTGCCAGCAGCGATAGTGGGACTACGTATGAGCAGTACTTC
.	TRBV5-4	.	TRBJ1-6	CASRLGTIGNSPLHF	TGTGCCAGCAGACTAGGGACAATCGGAAATTCACCCCTCCACTTT
.	TRBV7-9	TRBD2	TRBJ2-7	CASSPPRSGGYEQYF	TGTGCCAGCAGCCCCCCGAGGAGCGGGGGATACGAGCAGTACTTC
.	TRBV7-9	TRBD2	TRBJ2-7	CASSLGGLPYEQYF	TGTGCCAGCAGCTTAGGGGGACTACCCTACGAGCAGTACTTC
.	TRBV5-1	TRBD2	TRBJ2-1	CASSVSAGGEQFF	TGCGCCAGCAGCGTCTCAGCGGGAGGTGAGCAGTTCTTC
once	TRBV5-4	.	TRBJ1-5	CASSLGAAQPQHF	TGTGCCAGCAGCTTAGGCGCCGCTCAGCCCCAGCATTTT
.	TRBV28	TRBD2	TRBJ2-3	CASRAYGTSDADTQYF	TGTGCCAGCAGGGCCTACGGGACTAGCGACGCAGATACGCAGTATTTT
.	TRBV7-2	TRBD2	TRBJ2-2	CASSLVAGGIGGELFF	TGTGCCAGCAGCTTAGTAGCGGGAGGGATCGGCGGGGAGCTGTTTTTT
.	TRBV11-3	.	TRBJ2-1	CASSLGRDEQFF	TGTGCCAGCAGCTTAGGACGGGATGAGCAGTTCTTC
.	TRBV6-2/TRBV6-3	.	TRBJ1-5	CASSYPGGGSNQPQHF	TGTGCCAGCAGTTACCCCGGGGGAGGTAGCAATCAGCCCCAGCATTTT
.	TRBV5-1	TRBD1	TRBJ2-5	CASSFTGGETQYF	TGCGCCAGCAGCTTTACAGGGGGGGAGACCCAGTACTTC
.	TRBV7-9	TRBD1	TRBJ1-6	CASSLKSQGGSPLHF	TGTGCCAGCAGCTTAAAGAGTCAGGGGGGTTCACCCCTCCACTTT
.	TRBV20-1	.	TRBJ2-7	CSALSPYEQYF	TGCAGTGCCTTATCCCCCTACGAGCAGTACTTC
.	TRBV5-8	.	TRBJ2-3	CASSPTQYF	TGTGCCAGCAGCCCTACGCAGTATTTT
.	TRBV6-5	.	TRBJ1-3	CASSYMDAGNTIYF	TGTGCCAGCAGTTACATGGACGCTGGAAACACCATATATTTT
.	TRBV11-3	TRBD2	TRBJ2-1	CASSLEDRTSGNEDEQFF	TGTGCCAGCAGCTTAGAAGACCGGACTAGCGGGAACGAGGATGAGCAGTTCTTC
.	TRBV28	TRBD1	TRBJ2-7	CASSILPGTGGGEQYF	TGTGCCAGCAGTATCTTACCCGGGACAGGTGGGGGCGAGCAGTACTTC
.	TRBV25-1	TRBD2	TRBJ2-5	CASSAAGLAEETQYF	TGTGCCAGCAGTGCCGCGGGACTAGCGGAAGAGACCCAGTACTTC
once	TRBV5-1	.	TRBJ2-7	CASSLEVGLGEQYF	TGCGCCAGCAGCTTGGAAGTCGGTCTTGGCGAGCAGTACTTC
once	TRBV7-8	TRBD1	TRBJ1-1	CASRVMGQDTEAFF	TGTGCCAGCAGGGTTATGGGACAGGACACTGAAGCTTTCTTT
.	TRBV11-2	TRBD2	TRBJ2-7	CASSQAGGEQYF	TGTGCCAGCAGCCAAGCGGGAGGGGAGCAGTACTTC
few	TRBV7-2	.	TRBJ2-1	CASSLEGDFYNEQFF	TGTGCCAGCAGCTTAGAAGGGGACTTTTACAATGAGCAGTTCTTC
.	TRBV7-2	TRBD2	TRBJ2-2	CASSYTSGRANTGELFF	TGTGCCAGCAGCTATACTAGCGGGAGGGCGAACACCGGGGAGCTGTTTTTT
few	TRBV7-9	TRBD1	TRBJ2-7	CASSLGRTGAYEQYF	TGTGCCAGCAGCTTAGGAAGGACAGGGGCCTACGAGCAGTACTTC
.	TRBV29-1	.	TRBJ2-2	CSVVVGANTGELFF	TGCAGCGTCGTTGTGGGAGCGAACACCGGGGAGCTGTTTTTT
once	TRBV15	TRBD1	TRBJ1-5	CATSRSTGGIGQPQHF	TGTGCCACCAGCAGATCTACAGGGGGCATCGGTCAGCCCCAGCATTTT
.	TRBV5-1	.	TRBJ1-5	CASSFGANQPQHF	TGCGCCAGCAGCTTTGGGGCAAATCAGCCCCAGCATTTT